Below are 15 T cell receptor beta chains sequenced from a single sample in a study of T cell repertoires in cytomegalovirus infection (dated by TCRdb to between 2018 and 2021). The sequencer was an Illumina HiSeq 1500. The public reads were quality trimmed at Q25 with fastp and then assembled into clones with MiXCR by TCRdb, keeping productive beta chains. Each CDR3 protein gets just one entry, which takes the most common genes and DNA from the rows behind it. The sample has fewer than 550,000 distinct CDR3 sequences on record, approximately 17% of them singletons. The leading ten clones occupy roughly a quarter of the sample. The specimen sequenced was CD8+ T cells from PBMCs. Receptors were obtained from a human donor in good health (CMV status not recorded). Some clones in this sample may be carry-over from other donors' samples.

V usage is TRBV14 and J usage is TRBJ2-7; TRBD2 is a possible D gene (6 bases). CDR3 length equals 15 residues. CDR1 and CDR2 from the germline V gene are SGHDN and FVKESK. The ends were cut back, 1 base at V and 3 bases at J, with 13 bases in the middle. The CDR3 DNA reads as TGTGCCAGCAGCCAAGGGCGGGGCCCCCTCTACGAGCAGTACTTC. Protein: CASSQGRGPLYEQYF.

The V gene is TRBV28, the J gene TRBJ1-4; 7 bases align to TRBD1. The CDR3 is made up of 15 amino acids. Losses at the gene ends were 6 bases for V and 7 bases for J; bases not matched to a gene: 11. Per germline, CDR1 MDHEN and CDR2 SYDVKM. In nucleotides, the CDR3 is TGTGCCAGCAGCTCCCCGGAGGGGGCATTTGAAAAACTGTTTTTT. The encoded protein is CASSSPEGAFEKLFF.

V and J are TRBV6-2 or TRBV6-3 and TRBJ1-5; D uncertain. From germline, CDR1 is MNHEY and CDR2 SVGEGT. The V and J ends lost 4 bases and 0 bases respectively, with 7 bases between them. This CDR3 region has 14 residues. CDR3 nucleotide sequence: TGTGCCAGCAGTTGGGCGGATAGCAATCAGCCCCAGCATTTT. It is translated as CASSWADSNQPQHF.

This clonotype appeared many times. The V call is TRBV27, the J call TRBJ1-2; tentatively, D is TRBD1 (6 bases). The V and J ends lost 5 bases and 7 bases respectively, with 11 bases between them. The CDR3 loop spans 12 amino acids. CDR1 is MNHEY, CDR2 SMNVEV, per germline (reference sequence). In DNA, the CDR3 is TGTGCCAGCAGTGCAGCAGGGGTTGGCTACACCTTC. Its translation: CASSAAGVGYTF.

As to this clonotype: A much larger clone sits a single nucleotide away, making a read error possible. This chain links TRBV6-4 with TRBJ2-3; no reliable D call. The V gene's germline CDR1 is MRHNA and CDR2 SNTAGT. The CDR3 has 13 residues. V lost 6 bases, J lost 2 bases, and 9 bases lay in between. The CDR3 DNA sequence: TGTGCCAGCAGCCATGGATTCACAGATACGCAGTATTTT. Encoded protein: CASSHGFTDTQYF.

The gene calls are TRBV28 and TRBJ1-5; D is unclear. Germline-derived CDR1 and CDR2 are MDHEN and SYDVKM. The CDR3 has 15 residues. With 0 bases removed from V and 0 bases from J, the gap between germline ends came to 6 bases. The CDR3 sequence is CASSLWRDSNQPQHF. CDR3 DNA: TGTGCCAGCAGTTTATGGAGGGATAGCAATCAGCCCCAGCATTTT.

This clonotype has only a few counts. CDR3 sequence reads: CASSQEERSSSYEQYF. The CDR3 DNA follows: TGTGCCAGCAGCCAAGAAGAGCGGTCCTCCTCCTACGAGCAGTACTTC. This chain links TRBV4-2 with TRBJ2-7, with D possibly TRBD2 on 5 matching bases. Trimming took 0 bases from V and 0 from J, leaving 12 bases between them. CDR1 is LGHNA, CDR2 YNFKEQ, per germline. The CDR3 runs 16 residues.

There are many counts of this clonotype. The rearrangement links TRBV28 to TRBJ1-1, with TRBD1 matching over 10 bases. The germline CDR1 and CDR2 sequences are MDHEN and SYDVKM. The J segment lost 1 base and the V segment lost 5 bases, leaving 4 bases of the junction unmatched. The CDR3 is 15 residues long. The CDR3, as DNA: TGTGCCAGCAGTGGGACAGGGGAGGGGAACACTGAAGCTTTCTTT. Protein: CASSGTGEGNTEAFF.

This clonotype has at least ten counts. V gene TRBV7-9 combines with J gene TRBJ2-5; 7 bases line up with TRBD1. The germline gives CDR1 SEHNR, CDR2 FQNEAQ (reference sequence). The J segment lost 3 bases and the V segment lost 5 bases, leaving 9 bases of the junction unmatched. This CDR3 is built from 15 residues. The CDR3 DNA reads TGTGCCAGCAGCGACCGGGACAGAGAAAAAGAGACCCAGTACTTC. Amino acids: CASSDRDREKETQYF.

This clonotype was seen only a few times. The V gene is TRBV19, the J gene TRBJ2-1, with 10 bases identical to TRBD2. Germline CDR1 is LNHDA and CDR2 is SQIVND (reference sequence). This CDR3 spans 15 amino acids. V shed 3 bases, J shed 6 bases, and the junction held 5 bases outside the gene matches. Here the CDR3 DNA reads TGTGCCAGTAGTATGAGCGGGGGGGCGTTCAATGAGCAGTTCTTC. Residues: CASSMSGGAFNEQFF.

This clonotype was observed at least ten times. V usage is TRBV6-1 and J usage is TRBJ2-2; TRBD1 agrees at 8 bases. V lost 5 bases, J lost 5 bases, and 10 bases stayed unmatched. CDR1 and CDR2 (germline): MNHNS, SASEGT. CDR3 size: 16 residues. The CDR3 sequence: CASSNSGTGLTGELFF. The CDR3 bases are TGTGCCAGCAGTAACTCCGGGACAGGCTTGACCGGGGAGCTGTTTTTT.

The chain is built from TRBV12-3 or TRBV12-4 and TRBJ2-2; D could derive from TRBD1 or TRBD2 (5 bases each). The CDR3 is 12 amino acids. V lost 1 base and J lost 11, with 8 bases in between. CDR3 in amino acids: CASSLGGFELFF. For the CDR3, the DNA is TGTGCCAGCAGTTTAGGGGGGTTTGAGCTGTTTTTT.

The chain employs TRBV27 and TRBJ1-2; 7 nucleotides agree with TRBD1. The CDR3 spans 14 residues. Germline CDR1 and CDR2: MNHEY and SMNVEV (reference sequence). V lost 6 bases and J lost 3; bases outside the gene matches: 7. In DNA, the CDR3 is TGTGCCAGCAGCCAAGGACAGGCCGACTATGGCTACACCTTC. This gives the protein CASSQGQADYGYTF.

This clonotype was counted only a few times. The genes are TRBV2 and TRBJ2-1, with D tentatively TRBD1 or TRBD2 (5 bases each). The CDR3 totals 12 residues. Germline CDR1 reads SNHLY; CDR2 reads FYNNEI. Between the trimmed V and J ends, which lost 8 bases and 6 bases, there was a span of 11 bases. The CDR3 spells CASEGIGNEQFF. CDR3 nucleotides: TGTGCCAGCGAGGGGATAGGCAATGAGCAGTTCTTC.

This clonotype was recorded at least ten times. This chain connects TRBV10-3 to TRBJ2-1; 10 nucleotides agree with TRBD2. The germline V gene encodes CDR1 ENHRY and CDR2 SYGVKD. The CDR3 runs 14 residues. The ends lost 11 bases at V and 8 bases at J; junction bases unmatched: 12. Here the CDR3 reads CASRRAGGVDEQFF. For the CDR3, the DNA is TGTGCCTCCCGGCGAGCGGGAGGGGTGGATGAGCAGTTCTTC.